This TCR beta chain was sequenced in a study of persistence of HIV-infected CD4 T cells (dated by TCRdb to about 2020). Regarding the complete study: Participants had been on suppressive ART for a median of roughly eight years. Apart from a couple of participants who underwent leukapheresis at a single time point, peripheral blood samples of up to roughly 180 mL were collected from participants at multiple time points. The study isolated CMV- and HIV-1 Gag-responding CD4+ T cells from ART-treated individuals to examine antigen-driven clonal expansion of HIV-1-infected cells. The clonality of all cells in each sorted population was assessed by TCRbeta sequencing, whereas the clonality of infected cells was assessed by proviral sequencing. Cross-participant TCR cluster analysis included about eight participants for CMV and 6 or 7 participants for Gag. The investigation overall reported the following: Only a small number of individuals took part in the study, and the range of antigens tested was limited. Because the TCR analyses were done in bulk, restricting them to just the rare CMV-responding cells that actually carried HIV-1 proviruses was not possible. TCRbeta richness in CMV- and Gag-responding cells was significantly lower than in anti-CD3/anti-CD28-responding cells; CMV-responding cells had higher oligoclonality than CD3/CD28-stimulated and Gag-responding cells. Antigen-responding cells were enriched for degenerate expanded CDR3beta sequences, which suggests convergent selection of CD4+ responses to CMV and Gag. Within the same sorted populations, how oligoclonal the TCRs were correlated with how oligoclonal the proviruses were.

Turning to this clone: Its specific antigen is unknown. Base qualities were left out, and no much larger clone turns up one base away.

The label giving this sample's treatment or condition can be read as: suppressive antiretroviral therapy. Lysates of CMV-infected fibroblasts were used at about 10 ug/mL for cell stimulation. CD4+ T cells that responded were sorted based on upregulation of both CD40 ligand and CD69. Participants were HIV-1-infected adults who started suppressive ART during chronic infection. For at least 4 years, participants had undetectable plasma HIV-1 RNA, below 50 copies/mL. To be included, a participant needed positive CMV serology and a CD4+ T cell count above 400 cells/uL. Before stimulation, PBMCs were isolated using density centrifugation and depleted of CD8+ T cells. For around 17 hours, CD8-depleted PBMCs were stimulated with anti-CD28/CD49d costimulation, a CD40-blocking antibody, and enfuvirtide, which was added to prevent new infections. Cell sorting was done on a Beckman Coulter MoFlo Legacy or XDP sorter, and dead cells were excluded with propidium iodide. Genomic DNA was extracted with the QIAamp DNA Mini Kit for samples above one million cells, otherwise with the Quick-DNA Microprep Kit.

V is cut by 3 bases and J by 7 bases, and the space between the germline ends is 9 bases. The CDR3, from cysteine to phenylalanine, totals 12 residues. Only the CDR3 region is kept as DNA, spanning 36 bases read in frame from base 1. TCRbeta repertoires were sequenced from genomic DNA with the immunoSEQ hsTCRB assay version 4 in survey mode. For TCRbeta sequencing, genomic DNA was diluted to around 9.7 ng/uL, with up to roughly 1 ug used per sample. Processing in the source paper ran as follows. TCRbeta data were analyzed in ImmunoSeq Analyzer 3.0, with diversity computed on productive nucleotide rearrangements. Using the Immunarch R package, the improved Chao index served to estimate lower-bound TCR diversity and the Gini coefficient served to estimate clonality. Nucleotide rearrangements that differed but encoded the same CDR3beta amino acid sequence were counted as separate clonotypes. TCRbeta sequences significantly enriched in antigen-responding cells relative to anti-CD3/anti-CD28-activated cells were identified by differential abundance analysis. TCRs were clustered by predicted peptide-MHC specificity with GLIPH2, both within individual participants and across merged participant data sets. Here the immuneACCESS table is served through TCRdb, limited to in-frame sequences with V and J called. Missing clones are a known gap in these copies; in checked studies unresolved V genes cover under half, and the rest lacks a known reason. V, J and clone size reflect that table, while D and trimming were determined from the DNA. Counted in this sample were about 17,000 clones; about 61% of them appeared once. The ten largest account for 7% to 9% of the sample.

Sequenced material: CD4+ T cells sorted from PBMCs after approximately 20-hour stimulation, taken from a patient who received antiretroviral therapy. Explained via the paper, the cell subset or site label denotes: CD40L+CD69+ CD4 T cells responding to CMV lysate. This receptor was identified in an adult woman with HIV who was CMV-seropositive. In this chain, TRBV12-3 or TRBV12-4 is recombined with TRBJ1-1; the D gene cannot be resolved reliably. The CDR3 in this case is CASSFYGSEAFF. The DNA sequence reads TGTGCCAGCAGTTTCTATGGTAGTGAAGCTTTCTTT.